Shown below are 31 T cell receptor beta chains from a single sample sequenced in a study of regulatory T cells in long-lasting Graves disease. Time point defined: newly diagnosed GD, antithyroid drugs for less than 3 months. Extracted PBMC RNA gave rise to the TCR library. Assembly of TCR beta libraries relied on iRepertoire HTBI primers together with Arm-PCR of CDR3 regions. TCRdb re-called the multiplex PCR reads with MiXCR, one entry per CDR3 protein. The data contain roughly 400,000 distinct CDR3 sequences, approximately 16% of them seen just once; the ten biggest clones take up over 7%. The data were also submitted as part of a second study, on T cells in Graves' hyperthyroidism and ophthalmopathy.

Here the sequenced sample was peripheral blood mononuclear cells (PBMCs), taken at new diagnosis, from a patient treated with antithyroid drugs. These receptors were taken from a woman aged 40-49 years with Graves disease.

This clonotype was counted ten times or more. The chain employs TRBV24-1 and TRBJ2-2; possibly TRBD2 for D (5 bases). The CDR3 length is 14 residues. The germline CDR1 and CDR2 sequences are KGHDR and SFDVKD. The V and J ends lost 3 bases and 6 bases respectively, with 10 bases between them. CDR3 amino acids: CATSDHREAGELFF. Here the CDR3 DNA reads TGTGCCACCAGTGATCACCGGGAAGCCGGGGAGCTGTTTTTT.

This chain connects TRBV28 to TRBJ1-2; tentatively, D is TRBD1 (5 bases). CDR1 MDHEN and CDR2 SYDVKM come from the germline V gene. This CDR3 has 15 amino acids. Trimming removed 5 bases at V and 4 bases at J, with 17 bases between. CDR3 loop: CASSPAGGGGYGYTF. The CDR3 DNA follows: TGTGCCAGCAGTCCGGCCGGGGGAGGAGGCTATGGCTACACCTTC.

The chain links TRBV30 to TRBJ2-7, with 7 positions matching TRBD1. The CDR3 consists of 12 residues. The ends lost 3 bases at V and 6 bases at J; junction bases unmatched: 5. In germline, CDR1 is GTSNPN, CDR2 SVGIG (reference sequence). Written as DNA, the CDR3 is TGTGCCTGGAGCCCCCGGGACAGCGAGCAGTACTTC. It specifies CAWSPRDSEQYF.

This clonotype came up many times. The chain joins TRBV6-9 to TRBJ1-6, with D maybe TRBD1 (6 bases). V lost 3 bases to trimming and J lost 7 bases, with 13 bases between them. CDR1 and CDR2 from the germline V gene are MNHGY and SVAAGI. The CDR3 spans 15 residues. CDR3 in amino acids: CASSYSGQLNSPLHF. The CDR3 region has the DNA TGTGCCAGCAGTTACTCCGGACAGTTAAATTCACCCCTCCACTTT.

The rearrangement uses TRBV7-2 and TRBJ2-7; 8 positions match TRBD2. The CDR3 is 15 amino acids. With 3 bases clipped from V and 0 bases from J, the junction kept 4 bases outside the gene matches. CDR1 and CDR2 (germline): SGHTA, FQGNSA. CDR3 in DNA: TGTGCCAGCAGCTTGTCTAGCGGGTTCTCCTACGAGCAGTACTTC. It is translated as CASSLSSGFSYEQYF.

CDR3 amino acids: CASSVAGTTDQPQHF. The CDR3 region has the DNA TGTGCCAGCAGCGTAGCCGGGACAACAGATCAGCCCCAGCATTTT. The rearrangement links TRBV9 to TRBJ1-5, with D possibly TRBD1 on 6 matching bases. This CDR3 contains 15 residues. CDR1 is SGDLS and CDR2 is YYNGEE in the germline V gene. Trimming shortened V by 0 bases and J by 5 bases, and 12 bases separated the two germline ends.

Points on this clonotype: One junction end disagrees with the germline gene, perhaps due to a read error. The chain is built from TRBV6-5 and TRBJ1-1; D may be TRBD1 (5 bases). This CDR3 has 13 amino acids. Germline loops: CDR1 MNHEY, CDR2 SVGAGI. In DNA form, the CDR3 reads TGTACCAGCAGTTACGGGGGGAACACTGAAGCTTTCTTT. It is translated as CTSSYGGNTEAFF.

This clonotype was recorded only once. This rearrangement joins TRBV27 to TRBJ2-5; D uncertain. Per germline, CDR1 MNHEY and CDR2 SMNVEV (reference sequence). The CDR3 has 15 amino acids. Trimming removed 2 bases from V and 2 bases from J, with 12 bases in between. The CDR3 sequence is CASSLVGVYQETQYF. The CDR3 DNA reads as TGTGCCAGCAGTTTAGTTGGCGTATATCAAGAGACCCAGTACTTC.

This clonotype was detected ten times or more. This chain connects TRBV12-3 or TRBV12-4 to TRBJ2-1; the D gene is possibly TRBD1 (5 bases). The CDR3 contains 13 residues. Trimming cost V 5 bases and J 13 bases, with 18 bases left between them. CDR3 nucleotides: TGTGCCAGCAGTAAATCAGGGAAGGTTTACCAGTTCTTC. It codes for CASSKSGKVYQFF.

This clonotype was found once. The V gene is TRBV27, the J gene TRBJ2-3; 7 nucleotides line up with TRBD2. Germline loops: CDR1 MNHEY, CDR2 SMNVEV (reference sequence). J gave up 10 bases and V 5 bases, and 18 bases lay outside the gene matches. The CDR3 sequence is 16 residues long. CDR3 sequence (DNA): TGTGCCAGCAGTAATATTATGGGGACTACCCTCCTTGCGCAGTATTTT. Translation gives CASSNIMGTTLLAQYF.

This clonotype was picked up many times. The chain couples TRBV9 to TRBJ2-3, with 11 bases aligning to TRBD2. Germline V gene data show CDR1 as SGDLS and CDR2 as YYNGEE. The J segment lost 6 bases and the V segment lost 5 bases, leaving 11 bases of the junction unmatched. The CDR3 spans 16 residues. CDR3 nucleotides: TGTGCCAGCAGTACGCGACTAGCGGGAAAAGAGGATACGCAGTATTTT. Amino acid sequence: CASSTRLAGKEDTQYF.

This clonotype was observed a handful of times. The V gene is TRBV28, the J gene TRBJ2-3; TRBD2 agrees at 7 bases. The CDR3 runs to 15 residues. Trimming removed 9 bases from V and 1 base from J; junction bases left unmatched: 10. Per the germline V gene, CDR1 is MDHEN and CDR2 is SYDVKM. In DNA form, the CDR3 reads TGTGCCAGTGTGGGGGAGGGATGGGGCACAGATACGCAGTATTTT. This translates into CASVGEGWGTDTQYF.

There are many counts of this clonotype. V usage is TRBV30 and J usage is TRBJ2-6, with unresolved D. In germline, CDR1 is GTSNPN, CDR2 SVGIG (reference sequence). The CDR3 runs 12 residues. Trimming shortened V by 5 bases and J by 4 bases, and 6 bases separated the two germline ends. The CDR3 DNA sequence: TGTGCCTGGGTTGGAGGGGCCAACGTCCTGACTTTC. It specifies CAWVGGANVLTF.

V usage is TRBV28 and J usage is TRBJ2-1, with TRBD2 as a possible D gene (5 bases). CDR3 length: 18 residues. Germline values: CDR1 MDHEN, CDR2 SYDVKM. The V end lost 3 bases, the J end lost 8 bases, and 26 bases lay between the germline ends. CDR3 bases: TGTGCCAGCAGTTTTCCCCCCTCTGGGGTTGAGGGAGAGGATGAGCAGTTCTTC. It specifies CASSFPPSGVEGEDEQFF. The full variable domain, rest sourced from reference TRBV28 and TRBJ2-1, is DVKVTQSSRYLVKRTGEKVFLECVQDMDHENMFWYRQDPGLGLRLIYFSYDVKMKEKGDIPEGYSVSREKKERFSLILESASTNQTSMYLCASSFPPSGVEGEDEQFFGPGTRLTVL.

This clonotype was seen only a few times. The V gene is TRBV4-1, the J gene TRBJ1-2; TRBD1 matches at 7 bases. The V segment lost 0 bases and the J segment 6 bases; nucleotides outside the gene matches: 7. This CDR3 region has 15 residues. Germline V CDR1 and CDR2: MGHRA, YSYEKL. CDR3: CASSQDATGKNGYTF. CDR3 in DNA: TGCGCCAGCAGCCAAGACGCGACAGGGAAGAATGGCTACACCTTC.

This clonotype was observed many times. J is TRBJ2-7 and V is TRBV7-2; 8 nucleotides match TRBD2. This CDR3 contains 18 residues. Germline V gene data show CDR1 as SGHTA and CDR2 as FQGNSA. V was clipped by 3 bases and J by 2 bases; unmatched bases: 15. The chain's CDR3 is CASSFLAGNLGDTYEQYF. In nucleotides, the CDR3 is TGTGCCAGCAGCTTCTTAGCGGGAAACCTGGGGGATACCTACGAGCAGTACTTC.

Many counts were recorded for this clonotype. The V call is TRBV11-2, the J call TRBJ2-5, with a possible D match to TRBD1 (6 bases). Trimming pared 3 bases from V and 5 bases from J, leaving 10 bases between. Germline CDR1 SGHAT, CDR2 FQNNGV. The CDR3 contains 13 residues. The CDR3 spells CASSFGQRETQYF. The CDR3 bases are TGTGCCAGCAGCTTCGGACAGCGGGAGACCCAGTACTTC.

This clonotype was seen repeatedly, ten times or more. The chain carries TRBV7-9 and TRBJ1-2, with 7 bases fitting TRBD1. Germline CDR1 is SEHNR and CDR2 is FQNEAQ (reference sequence). The CDR3 contains 15 residues. V was clipped by 3 bases and J by 7 bases; unmatched bases: 11. CDR3 residues: CASSFPPTGEGGYTF. In nucleotides, the CDR3 is TGTGCCAGCAGCTTCCCTCCCACAGGGGAGGGTGGCTACACCTTC.

This clonotype was seen a handful of times. The chain couples TRBV7-9 to TRBJ2-7; D remains ambiguous. The germline V and J ends were trimmed by 5 bases and 6 bases, with 14 bases remaining between them. CDR1 is SEHNR, CDR2 FQNEAQ, per germline (reference sequence). CDR3 length equals 13 residues. CDR3 region: CASSRVELSEQYF. As DNA, the CDR3 is TGTGCCAGCAGCCGGGTTGAGCTGAGCGAGCAGTACTTC.

This clonotype appeared many times. The rearrangement joins TRBV11-2 to TRBJ2-2; 10 bases align to TRBD2. V shed 1 base, J shed 5 bases, and the junction held 10 bases outside the gene matches. Germline CDR1 and CDR2: SGHAT and FQNNGV. This CDR3 is 18 amino acids long. The CDR3 DNA sequence: TGTGCCAGCAGCTTAGTTTCTAGCGGGAGATCGTGGACCGGGGAGCTGTTTTTT. Residues: CASSLVSSGRSWTGELFF. The whole variable domain, remainder taken from reference TRBV11-2 and TRBJ2-2, is EAGVAQSPRYKIIEKRQSVAFWCNPISGHATLYWYQQILGQGPKLLIQFQNNGVVDDSQLPKDRFSAERLKGVDSTLKIQPAKLEDSAVYLCASSLVSSGRSWTGELFFGEGSRLTVL.

V is TRBV28 and J is TRBJ1-1; D is unresolved. Trimming left V 4 bases short and J 0 bases short, with 9 bases between. The CDR3 is made up of 14 amino acids. CDR1 is MDHEN, CDR2 SYDVKM, per germline. As DNA, the CDR3 is TGTGCCAGCAGTTCTCAAGTACTGAACACTGAAGCTTTCTTT. Residues: CASSSQVLNTEAFF.

This clonotype was observed a few times. The chain joins TRBV4-3 to TRBJ2-7; no firm D call. The CDR3 is 14 amino acids. Germline values: CDR1 LGHNA, CDR2 YSLEER. V dropped 2 bases and J dropped 1 base, with 9 bases sitting between them. The CDR3, as DNA: TGCGCCAGCAGCCAAACCATGGGATCCTACGAGCAGTACTTC. Amino acid sequence: CASSQTMGSYEQYF.

This clonotype was counted only a few times. The genes are TRBV5-4 and TRBJ2-7; D uncertain. CDR1 SGHNT and CDR2 YYREEE come from the germline V gene (reference sequence). The CDR3 covers 14 residues. Between the trimmed V and J ends, which lost 3 bases and 5 bases, there was a span of 15 bases. The CDR3 DNA is TGTGCCAGCAGCTCCGGGCCTCTGGGGAACGAGCAGTACTTC. It codes for CASSSGPLGNEQYF.

This clonotype has only a few counts. The chain employs TRBV15 and TRBJ2-7; 7 bases line up with TRBD1. The junction had 3 bases not matched to a gene; V was cut back by 5 bases and J by 2 bases. Per the germline V gene, CDR1 is LNHNV and CDR2 is YYDKDF (reference sequence). The CDR3 contains 13 residues. The CDR3 nucleotides read TGTGCCACCAGCGTCGGACAGGCCTACGAGCAGTACTTC. This translates into CATSVGQAYEQYF.

This clonotype was counted between two and nine times. The chain is built from TRBV30 and TRBJ2-7, with unresolved D. The CDR3 loop spans 12 amino acids. The germline V gene encodes CDR1 GTSNPN and CDR2 SVGIG (reference sequence). V was pared by 1 base and J by 1 base, with 5 bases between. CDR3 nucleotides: TGTGCCTGGAGTGCTGGATCCTACGAGCAGTACTTC. Protein sequence: CAWSAGSYEQYF.

Many counts were recorded for this clonotype. J is TRBJ1-2 and V is TRBV30; TRBD1 is a possible D gene (5 bases). This CDR3 region has 13 residues. V gave up 2 bases and J gave up 3 bases, with 10 bases separating them. The germline CDR1 and CDR2 sequences are GTSNPN and SVGIG (reference sequence). The CDR3 spells CAWSPTGDYGYTF. For the CDR3, the DNA is TGTGCCTGGAGTCCCACAGGTGACTATGGCTACACCTTC. Looking up the rest from reference TRBV30 and TRBJ1-2 gives the full variable domain: SQTIHQWPATLVQPVGSPLSLECTVEGTSNPNLYWYRQAAGRGLQLLFYSVGIGQISSEVPQNLSASRPQDRQFILSSKKLLLSDSGFYLCAWSPTGDYGYTFGSGTRLTVV.

The genes are TRBV12-3 or TRBV12-4 and TRBJ1-1, with D perhaps TRBD1 (5 bases). This CDR3 is built from 13 residues. V gave up 6 bases and J gave up 4 bases, with 12 bases separating them. This chain's CDR3 is CASRLRDGTEAFF. In nucleotides, the CDR3 is TGTGCCAGCAGGCTCAGGGACGGCACTGAAGCTTTCTTT.

This clonotype appeared a few times. V is TRBV19 and J is TRBJ2-1; D is undetermined. This CDR3 comprises 13 residues. V was shortened by 1 base and J by 8 bases, with 9 bases between the two germline ends. CDR1 is LNHDA and CDR2 is SQIVND in the germline V gene (reference sequence). The CDR3 DNA sequence: TGTGCCAGTAGTATAGGAAGGGTAGATGAGCAGTTCTTC. Protein product: CASSIGRVDEQFF.

This clonotype was found a few times. The chain links TRBV3-1 to TRBJ2-7, with 12 nucleotides matching TRBD1. Trimming removed 5 bases from V and 5 bases from J; junction bases left unmatched: 1. Germline V gene lookup returns CDR1 LGHDT and CDR2 YNNKEL (reference sequence). This CDR3 has 13 amino acids. This chain's CDR3 is CASSGTGGDEQYF. The DNA for the CDR3 is TGTGCCAGCAGCGGGACAGGGGGCGACGAGCAGTACTTC.

A few counts support this clonotype. The J gene is TRBJ1-1, the V gene TRBV7-9; possibly TRBD1 for D (5 bases). Trimming took 4 bases from V and 11 from J, leaving 11 bases between them. Germline assignment: CDR1 SEHNR and CDR2 FQNEAQ (reference sequence). The CDR3 is made up of 11 amino acids. The CDR3 spells CASSSRDYAFF. The CDR3 nucleotides are TGTGCCAGCAGCTCCCGGGACTATGCTTTCTTT. Filled out from reference TRBV7-9 and TRBJ1-1, the complete variable domain reads DTGVSQNPRHKITKRGQNVTFRCDPISEHNRLYWYRQTLGQGPEFLTYFQNEAQLEKSRLLSDRFSAERPKGSFSTLEIQRTEQGDSAMYLCASSSRDYAFFGQGTRLTVV.

This clonotype appeared many times. The rearrangement uses TRBV12-3 or TRBV12-4 and TRBJ2-3; 14 bases agree with TRBD2. V lost 3 bases to trimming and J lost 4 bases; unmatched junction nucleotides: 3. The CDR3 has 16 residues. CDR3 sequence (DNA): TGTGCCAGCAGTTTGGGACTAGCGGGAGTTTCAGATACGCAGTATTTT. It codes for CASSLGLAGVSDTQYF.